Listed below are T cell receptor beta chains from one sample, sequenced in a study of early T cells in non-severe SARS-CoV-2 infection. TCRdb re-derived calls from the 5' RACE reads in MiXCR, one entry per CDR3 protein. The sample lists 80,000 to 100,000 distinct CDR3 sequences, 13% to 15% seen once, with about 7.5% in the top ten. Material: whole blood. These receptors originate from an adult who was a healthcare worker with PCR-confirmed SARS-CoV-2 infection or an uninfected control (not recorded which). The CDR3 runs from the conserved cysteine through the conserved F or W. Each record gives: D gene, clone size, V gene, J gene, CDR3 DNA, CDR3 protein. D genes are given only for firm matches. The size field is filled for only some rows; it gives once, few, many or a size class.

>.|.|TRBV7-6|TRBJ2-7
TGTGCCAGCAGCTTAGGTCCAGGCGGGGTAAGCTCCTACGAGCAGTACTTC
CASSLGPGGVSSYEQYF
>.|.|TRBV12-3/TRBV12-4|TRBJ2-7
TGTGCCAGCAGTCCCACTGTAGACGGGTCCTACGAGCAGTACTTC
CASSPTVDGSYEQYF
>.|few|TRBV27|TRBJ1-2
TGTGCCAGCAGTTTGCGAGGGGCCAACTATGGCTACACCTTC
CASSLRGANYGYTF
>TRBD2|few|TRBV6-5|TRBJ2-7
TGTGCCAGCAGAACCCGGACTAGCGTCCTCTACGAGCAGTACTTC
CASRTRTSVLYEQYF
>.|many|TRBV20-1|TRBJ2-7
TGCAGTGCTGAGCAGGGACACCCCTACGAGCAGTACTTC
CSAEQGHPYEQYF
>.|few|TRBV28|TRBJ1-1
TGTGCCAGCAGTTACTTTAGGTTTCCCGCTTTCTTT
CASSYFRFPAFF
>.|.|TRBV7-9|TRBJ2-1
TGTGCCAGCAGCTTAGCCGACAGATACAATGAGCAGTTCTTC
CASSLADRYNEQFF
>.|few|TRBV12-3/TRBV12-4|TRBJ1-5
TGTGCCAGCAGTCCAGGACAGAATAGCAATCAGCCCCAGCATTTT
CASSPGQNSNQPQHF
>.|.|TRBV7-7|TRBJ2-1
TGTGCCAGCAGCCCACGGGTTAACAATGAGCAGTTCTTC
CASSPRVNNEQFF
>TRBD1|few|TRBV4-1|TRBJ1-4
TGCGCCAGCAGCCAAGGGGGACAGATCCTATTT
CASSQGGQILF
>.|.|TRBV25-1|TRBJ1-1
TGTGCCAGCAGTGCCACAGGGACCACTGAAGCTTTCTTT
CASSATGTTEAFF
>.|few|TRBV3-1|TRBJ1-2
TGTGCCAGCAGCCCCCCGAGGGGTAGAGCTAACTATGGCTACACCTTC
CASSPPRGRANYGYTF
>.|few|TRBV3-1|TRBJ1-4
TGTGCCAGCAGCCCTTCGGCAGGGCTTAATGAAAAACTGTTTTTT
CASSPSAGLNEKLFF
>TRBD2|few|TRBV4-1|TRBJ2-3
TGCGCCAGCAGCCCGATAGCCGCGGGAGGGGAAGATACGCAGTATTTT
CASSPIAAGGEDTQYF
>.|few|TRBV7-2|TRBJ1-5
TGTGCCAGCAGCCCTGTTATTAACAATCAGCCCCAGCATTTT
CASSPVINNQPQHF
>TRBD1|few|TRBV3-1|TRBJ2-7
TGTGCCAGCAGCTCCCAAGGGACAGGGGTCTACTACGAGCAGTACTTC
CASSSQGTGVYYEQYF
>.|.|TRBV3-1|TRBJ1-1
TGTGCCAGCAGCCACCTTGTAACGGGGCCGAACACTGAAGCTTTCTTT
CASSHLVTGPNTEAFF
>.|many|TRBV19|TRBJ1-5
TGTGCCAGTCCTGGGAGCAATCAGCCCCAGCATTTT
CASPGSNQPQHF
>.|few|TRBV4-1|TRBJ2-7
TGCGCCAGCAGCCCCTCTTCTGCACTCTCCTACGAGCAGTACTTC
CASSPSSALSYEQYF
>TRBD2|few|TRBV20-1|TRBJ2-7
TGCAGTGCTCCGTCGGGACTAGACTACGAGCAGTACTTC
CSAPSGLDYEQYF
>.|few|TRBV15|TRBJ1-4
TGTGCCACCACCCAACAGGGAAATAATGAAAAACTGTTTTTT
CATTQQGNNEKLFF
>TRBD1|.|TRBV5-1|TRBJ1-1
TGCGCCAGCAGCTTGGCTCAGGGGGCTGAAGCTTTCTTT
CASSLAQGAEAFF
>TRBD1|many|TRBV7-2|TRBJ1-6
TGTGCCAGCAGCTTGGGTCCTCAGGACAGGGGGGGGTGGCGTAATTCACCCCTCCACTTT
CASSLGPQDRGGWRNSPLHF
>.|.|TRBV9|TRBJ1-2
TGTGCCAGCAGCGTAGAAGCAGGCGGAGGCTATGGCTACACCTTC
CASSVEAGGGYGYTF
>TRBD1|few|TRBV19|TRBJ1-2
TGTGCCAGTAGTCTCCGGACAGGTCTTTACTATGGCTACACCTTC
CASSLRTGLYYGYTF
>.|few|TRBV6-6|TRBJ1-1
TGTGCCAGCAGTTACGAGGCGAACACTGAAGCTTTCTTT
CASSYEANTEAFF
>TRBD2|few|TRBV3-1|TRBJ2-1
TGTGCCAGCAGCCAGAATAGCGGGAGGGCAAAGGGTGAGCAGTTCTTC
CASSQNSGRAKGEQFF
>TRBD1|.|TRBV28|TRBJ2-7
TGTGCCAGCAGTTTTGTGGACAGGGAGTACGGCGAGCAGTACTTC
CASSFVDREYGEQYF
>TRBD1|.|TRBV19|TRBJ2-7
TGTGCCAGTAGTATAAAGGTGGGGCCGGGACAGGTGTACGAGCAGTACTTC
CASSIKVGPGQVYEQYF
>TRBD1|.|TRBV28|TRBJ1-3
TGTGCCAGCATCCCAGGGGGGGTTGGAAACACCATATATTTT
CASIPGGVGNTIYF
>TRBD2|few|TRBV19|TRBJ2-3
TGTGCCAGTAGTACCGGGGGAGGGGATGAGGCCACAGATACGCAGTATTTT
CASSTGGGDEATDTQYF
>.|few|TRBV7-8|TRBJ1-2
TGTGCCAGCAGCTCAAGTATGTCCCATGGCTACACCTTC
CASSSSMSHGYTF
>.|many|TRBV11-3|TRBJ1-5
TGTGCCAGCAGCTACGACGTTGAAAATCAGCCCCAGCATTTT
CASSYDVENQPQHF
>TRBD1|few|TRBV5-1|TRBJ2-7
TGCGCCAGTAGCCGGGACAGGGCCTCCTACGAGCAGTACTTC
CASSRDRASYEQYF
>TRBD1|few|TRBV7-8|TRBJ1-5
TGTGCCAGCAGCCCATCTCCGGGGACAGGGGAGCATTTT
CASSPSPGTGEHF
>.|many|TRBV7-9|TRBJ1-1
TGTGCCAGCAGCTTAGGAGGGGGAGCTTTCTTT
CASSLGGGAFF
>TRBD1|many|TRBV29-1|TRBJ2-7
TGCAGCGTTGAAGGGACAGGGTTTGATTGGGAGCAGTACTTC
CSVEGTGFDWEQYF
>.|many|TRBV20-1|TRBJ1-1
TGCAGTGCATCTGTGAATGGGAGGACTGAAGCTTTCTTT
CSASVNGRTEAFF
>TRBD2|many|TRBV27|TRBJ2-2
TGTGCCAGCACCAACGTGTTACTAGCGGGGAACACCGGGGAGCTGTTTTTT
CASTNVLLAGNTGELFF
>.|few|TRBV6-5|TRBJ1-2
TGTGCCAGCAGTTACCAACTGGGACTAATGCGGGGCTACACCTTC
CASSYQLGLMRGYTF
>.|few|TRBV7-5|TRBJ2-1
.
CISVSEGARSSYNEQFF
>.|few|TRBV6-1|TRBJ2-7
TGTGCCAGCAGGGGCTACTACGAGCAGTACTTC
CASRGYYEQYF
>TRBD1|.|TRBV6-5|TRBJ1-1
TGTGCCAGCAGACTCGGACACAGGGGCACTGAAGCTTTCTTT
CASRLGHRGTEAFF
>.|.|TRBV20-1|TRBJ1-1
TGCAGTCCAATATGGAGGGCAAACACTGAAGCTTTCTTT
CSPIWRANTEAFF
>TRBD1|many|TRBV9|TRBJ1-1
TGTGCCAGCAGCGTAGGGACAGGGTCGAACACTGAAGCTTTCTTT
CASSVGTGSNTEAFF
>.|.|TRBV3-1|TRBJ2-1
TGTGCCAGCAGCCAGATCGGACAGGGAGGGAATGAGCAGTTCTTC
CASSQIGQGGNEQFF
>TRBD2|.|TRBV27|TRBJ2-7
TGTGCCATTTCCCCCAGGGCCAGGGGAAATAGCGGGAGTTCCGAGCAGTACTTC
CAISPRARGNSGSSEQYF
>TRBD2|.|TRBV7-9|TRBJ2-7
TGTGCCAGCAGCTCCGGGACTATCCTCTACGAGCAGTACTTC
CASSSGTILYEQYF
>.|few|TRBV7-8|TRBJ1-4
TGTGCCAGCAGCTTAGTTAGGACGGATTATGGAAAACTGTTTTTT
CASSLVRTDYGKLFF
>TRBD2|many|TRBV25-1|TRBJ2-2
TGTGCCAGCAGTGCCCCGGGACTAGGGAACACCGGGGAGCTGTTTTTT
CASSAPGLGNTGELFF
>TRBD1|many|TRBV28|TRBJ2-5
TGTGCCAGCAGTTTCCTACCCCGGGACAGGGCTCCGACCCAGTACTTC
CASSFLPRDRAPTQYF
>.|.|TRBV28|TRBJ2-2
TGTGCCAGCAGTTTACCCGGGGGCACCGGGGAGCTGTTTTTT
CASSLPGGTGELFF